This T cell receptor beta chain comes out of a study of vaccination and CD4 T cells after COVID-19. About the research overall: Samples were collected from a few convalescent patients on day 14 and on days 161 to 241 after vaccination. Broader study findings: Researchers report that a median about 89% of reactive clones in convalescent patients surfaced only post-vaccination.

The CDR3 runs 15 residues. Trimming removed 6 bases from V and 13 bases from J, with 22 bases in between. Germline-derived CDR1 and CDR2 are MNHEY and SMNVEV (reference sequence). An Oncomine TCR Beta short-read assay was used to sequence the DNA from cultured CD4+ T cells. One entry per CDR3 protein results from TCRdb running MiXCR on the PCR reads. The top ten clones hold 8.6% of a sample with some 22,000 distinct CDR3 sequences, 35% of them seen once. The time point here: late sampling 161 to 241 days after vaccination in a few convalescent patients. The sample's treatment: approximately 9-day PBMC culture with coronavirus spike peptide pools or control peptides (ViraFEST assay). By sample fraction, this clonotype is medium-sized. Its specificity is unknown.

This clonotype was sampled from a human donor who had recovered from COVID-19. The input for sequencing was CD4+ T cells from blood, cultured in vitro, taken about 7 months after SARS-CoV-2 vaccination. The V gene is TRBV27, the J gene TRBJ1-6, with D possibly TRBD1 on 5 matching bases. In DNA, the CDR3 is TGTGCCAGCAGCCCAAGCCGCGGGACGGCATCTCCCCTCCACTTT. This translates into CASSPSRGTASPLHF.